This T cell receptor beta chain comes out of a study of blood T cell repertoires in COVID-19. Study in general: The samples span acute and convalescent COVID-19 from the United States, Italy and Spain. In each case, the material was cDNA or gDNA derived from T cells, B-cell-depleted T cells, or PBMCs.

Authors' processing steps: Amplified reference gene primers provided the basis for estimating nucleated cell counts. Method: immunoSEQ multiplex PCR; TCRdb's copy keeps in-frame clones and lacks some. The D gene and trimming were derived from the DNA, and the V and J assignments and clone size from that table. The sample holds 150,000 to 200,000 clones, approximately 83% seen once. The germline CDR1 and CDR2 sequences are MNHNY and SVGAGI (reference sequence). The trim removed 0 bases at V and 6 bases at J, leaving 6 bases unmatched. The CDR3 runs 15 residues. The TCR originated in a man aged 60-69 years with acute or convalescent COVID-19. The chain combines TRBV6-6 with TRBJ2-3, with 7 bases identical to TRBD1. Specimen: peripheral blood. CDR3 residues: CASSYSKRGRDTQYF. For the CDR3, the DNA is TGTGCCAGCAGTTACTCGAAAAGGGGGCGGGATACGCAGTATTTT.